This TCR beta chain was obtained from a study of T cells in Graves' hyperthyroidism and ophthalmopathy. It was RNA transcripts that yielded the amplified TCR beta CDR3 regions. HTBI primers were used for first-round RT-PCR of the TCR CDR3. MiXCR, run by TCRdb on the multiplex PCR reads, gives a single entry per CDR3 protein. The data contain fewer than 400,000 distinct CDR3 sequences, about 25% of them singletons. Germline loops: CDR1 SGHRS, CDR2 YFSETQ. CDR3 length equals 16 residues. Comment on this clonotype: One junction end does not reproduce the germline sequence, and a read error may be involved.

The chain carries TRBV5-1 and TRBJ2-1; 9 bases line up with TRBD1. Sequenced sample: blood. This receptor was taken from a man in his fifties with Graves' hyperthyroidism. CDR3 nucleotide sequence: TGCGCCAGCAGCGTAACGGGACAGGGATCCTACAATGATCAGTTCTTC. As protein: CASSVTGQGSYNDQFF.